This TCR beta chain comes out of a study of cytomegalovirus exposure and HLA in healthy donors. The study ran its PCR with 60 Vbeta and 13 Jbeta primers. Assay: immunoSEQ multiplex PCR; the TCRdb copy retains only in-frame clones and omits some. The table lists around 180,000 clones, around 80% of them singletons, with about 7% in the top ten. There are 16 residues in the CDR3. CDR1 MGHRA and CDR2 YSYEKL come from the germline V gene. As regards this clone: Its antigen is still unknown.

Regarding the study as a whole: The study recorded 160 or so TCR beta chains that were cytomegalovirus-associated.

The V and J genes are TRBV4-1 and TRBJ2-5; D might be TRBD1 (6 bases). The J call is doubtful: the DNA matches TRBJ2-7 better. Sample: PBMCs. This clonotype originated in a man aged 30-40 years in good health and CMV-seropositive. CDR3 in DNA: TGCGCCAGCAGCCAAGGGGTCCAGGGGAGAGGGTACGAGCAGTACTTC. This translates into CASSQGVQGRGYEQYF.